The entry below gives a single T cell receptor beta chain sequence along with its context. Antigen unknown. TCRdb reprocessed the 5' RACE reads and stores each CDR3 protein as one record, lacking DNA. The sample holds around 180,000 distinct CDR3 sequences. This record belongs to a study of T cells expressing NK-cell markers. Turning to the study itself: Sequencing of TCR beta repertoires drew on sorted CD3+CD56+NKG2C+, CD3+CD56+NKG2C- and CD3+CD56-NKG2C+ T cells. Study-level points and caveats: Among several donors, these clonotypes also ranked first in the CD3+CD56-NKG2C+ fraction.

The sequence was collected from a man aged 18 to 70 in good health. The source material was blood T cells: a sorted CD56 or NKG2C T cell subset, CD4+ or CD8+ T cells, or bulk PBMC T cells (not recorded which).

The CDR3 sequence: CASSYSGQNQPQHF. V is TRBV6-5 and J is TRBJ1-5; absent DNA, TCRdb's TRBD1 call cannot be checked. CDR3 length: 14 amino acids. The germline gives CDR1 MNHEY, CDR2 SVGAGI.